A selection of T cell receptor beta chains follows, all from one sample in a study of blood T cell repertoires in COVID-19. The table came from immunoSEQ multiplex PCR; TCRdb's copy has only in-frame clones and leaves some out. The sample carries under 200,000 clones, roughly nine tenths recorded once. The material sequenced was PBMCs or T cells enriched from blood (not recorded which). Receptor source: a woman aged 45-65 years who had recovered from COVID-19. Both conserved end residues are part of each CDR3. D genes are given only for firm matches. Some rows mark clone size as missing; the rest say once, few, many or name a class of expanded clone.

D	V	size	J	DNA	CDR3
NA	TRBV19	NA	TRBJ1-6	TGTGCCAGTAGTTCGGCGGACAGAACGTGGAATTCACCCCTCCACTTT	CASSSADRTWNSPLHF
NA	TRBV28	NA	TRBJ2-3	TGTGCCAGCAGCTCTGAGTTGGTCCGGGGTACGCAGTATTTT	CASSSELVRGTQYF
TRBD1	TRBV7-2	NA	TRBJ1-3	TGTGCCAGCAGCTCGCCAAAGACAGGGGGAAACACCATATATTTT	CASSSPKTGGNTIYF
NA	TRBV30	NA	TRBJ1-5	TGTGCCTGGAGTCTACCTCGAATGAGCTATAGCAATCAGCCCCAGCATTTT	CAWSLPRMSYSNQPQHF
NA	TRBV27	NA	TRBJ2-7	TGTGCCAGCAGCGTGAGGCGGGTTGGCTCCTACGAGCAGTACTTC	CASSVRRVGSYEQYF
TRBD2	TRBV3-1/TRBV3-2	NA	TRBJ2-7	TGTGCCAGCAGCCAAGATCTTCCAGAGGGCGGGAGGCTGTACGAGCAGTACTTC	CASSQDLPEGGRLYEQYF
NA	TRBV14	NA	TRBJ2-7	TGTGCCAGCGAAGAGAACCGCGATTGGGGCGACAGGAGCCAGGGCTACGAGCAGTACTTC	CASEENRDWGDRSQGYEQYF
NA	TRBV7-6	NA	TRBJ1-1	TGTGCCAGCAGCACGTCAGGGTACACTGAAGCTTTCTTT	CASSTSGYTEAFF
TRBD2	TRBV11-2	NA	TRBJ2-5	TGTGCCAGCAGCTTAGTGGGTCCGGGAGGGGAGACCCAGTACTTC	CASSLVGPGGETQYF
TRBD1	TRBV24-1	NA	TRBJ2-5	TGTGCCACCAGTGATTTGAGCTCGACAGGGGAGCAAGAGACCCAGTACTTC	CATSDLSSTGEQETQYF
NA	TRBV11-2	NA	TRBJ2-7	TGTGCCAGCAGCTTAGATCCGGGATCCTACGAGCAGTACTTC	CASSLDPGSYEQYF
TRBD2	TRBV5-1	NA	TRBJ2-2	TGCGCCAGCAGCGGACCGGGACTAGAGACCGGGGAGCTGTTTTTT	CASSGPGLETGELFF
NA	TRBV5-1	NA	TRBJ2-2	TGCGCCAGCAGCTTGTCTGTGCTTATCAGCACCGGGGAGCTGTTTTTT	CASSLSVLISTGELFF
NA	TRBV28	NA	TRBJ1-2	TGTGCCAGCACCCCCCCACGCGGGAGGGACGGTGGCTACACCTTC	CASTPPRGRDGGYTF
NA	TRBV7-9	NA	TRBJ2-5	TGTGCCAGCAGCTTACACGGGAGAATGGGGTCGGGACAAGAGACCCAGTACTTC	CASSLHGRMGSGQETQYF
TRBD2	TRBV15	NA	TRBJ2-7	TGTGCCACCAGGACTAGCGGGTCCTACGAGCAGTACTTC	CATRTSGSYEQYF
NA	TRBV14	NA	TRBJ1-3	TGTGCCAGCAGCCAAGACCAGGGAGGCGTATATTTT	CASSQDQGGVYF
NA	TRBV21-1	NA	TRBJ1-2	TGTGCCAGCAGCAAGGACAGTAACTATGGCTACACCTTC	CASSKDSNYGYTF
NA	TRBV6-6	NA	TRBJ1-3	TGTGCCAGCCGATGGGGGGACACCATATATTTT	CASRWGDTIYF
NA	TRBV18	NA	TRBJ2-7	TGTGCCAGCTCACCCCCAAACAGGGATCAGGGCGAGCAGTACTTC	CASSPPNRDQGEQYF
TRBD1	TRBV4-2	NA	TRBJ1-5	TGTGCCAGCAGCCAAGAGGACAGGAGCAATCAGCCCCAGCATTTT	CASSQEDRSNQPQHF
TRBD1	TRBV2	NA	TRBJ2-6	TGTGCCAGCACGGGACAGGGGGCTTCTGGGGCCAACGTCCTGACTTTC	CASTGQGASGANVLTF
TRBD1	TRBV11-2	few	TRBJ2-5	TGTGCCAGCAGCGCGGACAGGGGTGAGACCCAGTACTTC	CASSADRGETQYF
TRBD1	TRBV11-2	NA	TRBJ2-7	TGTGCCAGCAGCTTCGGACAGGGTTTTTCCTACGAGCAGTACTTC	CASSFGQGFSYEQYF
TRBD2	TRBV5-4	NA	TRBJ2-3	TGTGCCAGCAGCTTGAAGGTAGCGGGAGGTGTGGATACGCAGTATTTT	CASSLKVAGGVDTQYF
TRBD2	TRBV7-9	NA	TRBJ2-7	TGTGCCAGCAGCTTAGGTTCTAGCGGCACATACGAGCAGTACTTC	CASSLGSSGTYEQYF
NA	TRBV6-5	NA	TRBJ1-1	TGTGCCAGCAGCCAGTGGGCAGGGGCGAACACTGAAGCTTTCTTT	CASSQWAGANTEAFF
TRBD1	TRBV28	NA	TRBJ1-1	TGTGCCAGCCACCCCCGACAGGGACCCTTGACCACTGAAGCTTTCTTT	CASHPRQGPLTTEAFF
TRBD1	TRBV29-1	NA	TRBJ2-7	TGCAGCGTAACGGGACAGGCGGAGCCCTACGAGCAGTACTTC	CSVTGQAEPYEQYF
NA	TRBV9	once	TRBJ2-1	TGTGCCAGCAGCGGAGACTCGTACTCTTACAATGAGCAGTTCTTC	CASSGDSYSYNEQFF
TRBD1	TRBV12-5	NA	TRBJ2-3	TGTGCTAGTGGTTTGCCAAGGACAGGGGGCTTAGATACGCAGTATTTT	CASGLPRTGGLDTQYF
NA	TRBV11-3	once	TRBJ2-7	TGTGCCAGCAGCTTAGTTTCAGGATACGAGCAGTACTTC	CASSLVSGYEQYF
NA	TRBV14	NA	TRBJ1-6	TGTGCCAGCAGCCAACCAGGGTTTAATTCACCCCTCCACTTT	CASSQPGFNSPLHF
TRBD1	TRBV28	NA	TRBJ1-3	TGTGCCAGTAATACAGGGGTTAGCTCTGGAAACACCATATATTTT	CASNTGVSSGNTIYF
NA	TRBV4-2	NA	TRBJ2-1	TGTGCCAGCAGCCAAGACCAGGACAGCAGCTCCTACAATGAGCAGTTCTTC	CASSQDQDSSSYNEQFF
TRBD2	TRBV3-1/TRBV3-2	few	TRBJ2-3	TGTGCCAGCAGCCAAGGTATTAGCGGGACAGATACGCAGTATTTT	CASSQGISGTDTQYF
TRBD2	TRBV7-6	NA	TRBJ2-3	TGTGCCAGCAGCTTGGCTAGCGGGAGAACAGATACGCAGTATTTT	CASSLASGRTDTQYF
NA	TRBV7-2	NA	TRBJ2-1	TGTGCCAGCACCGAGTCCTCCGGGACTTCCTACAATGAGCAGTTCTTC	CASTESSGTSYNEQFF
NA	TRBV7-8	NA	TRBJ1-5	TGTGCCAGCAGCTTATTGGACAACGGGAGCAATCAGCCCCAGCATTTT	CASSLLDNGSNQPQHF
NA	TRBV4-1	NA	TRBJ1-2	TGCGCCAGCAGCCACAGGGTGGGTCTAGGCTATGGCTACACCTTC	CASSHRVGLGYGYTF
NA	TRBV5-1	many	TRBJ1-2	TGCGCCAGCAGCTACGGTGCGGGGGACGGCTACACCTTC	CASSYGAGDGYTF
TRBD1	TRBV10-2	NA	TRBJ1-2	TGCGCCAGCAGTGAGCTGGGGACAGGGGGTAATAATGGCTACACCTTC	CASSELGTGGNNGYTF